This T cell receptor beta chain was sequenced during a study of T cell responses to AZD1222 COVID-19 vaccine. Study results and limitations: With two AZD1222 doses given, Spike-specific TCR breadth and depth both rose. In a largely white British group with more females than males, clonal diversity was possibly underestimated.

The assay was immunoSEQ multiplex PCR, and TCRdb's table has in-frame clones only and misses some. The repertoire includes about 85,000 clones, more than 85% of them detected once, and 6.5% to 9.5% sits in the top ten. Details on this clone: As yet, its antigen is unknown.

The sequence was obtained from an adult who received the AZD1222 COVID-19 vaccine. The source material was peripheral blood, sampled 28 days after the second AZD1222 dose.

CDR3 in amino acids: CSASKELALSYEQYF. DNA for the CDR3: TGCAGTGCTAGTAAAGAACTAGCCCTCTCCTACGAGCAGTACTTC. The chain recombines TRBV20-1 with TRBJ2-7, with a weak D call TRBD2 (6 bases). Trimming stripped 3 bases from V and 0 bases from J, with 15 bases between. Germline V gene data show CDR1 as DFQATT and CDR2 as SNEGSKA (reference sequence). This CDR3 has 15 residues.